The TCR beta chain under discussion was sequenced for a study of OX40 agonist ivuxolimab in advanced cancers. The wider study: A diagnosis of hepatocellular carcinoma, melanoma, renal cell or head and neck cancer was present in dose-escalation patients. Study-wide points: Among T cells, CD8+ cells averaged more expanded clones than CD4+ cells.

Germline values: CDR1 MDHEN, CDR2 SYDVKM. The CDR3 length is 15 residues. V lost 5 bases to trimming and J lost 0 bases, with 11 bases between them. Only in-frame clones appear in the TCRdb table, and some are missing; sequencing was by immunoSEQ multiplex PCR. This sample has around 15,000 clones, with around four fifths found just once. Comment on this clone: The antigen remains undetermined.

Sequencing used CD4+ or CD8+ T cells sorted from blood, obtained in a trial of the OX40 agonist ivuxolimab. This chain uses TRBV28 with TRBJ2-1; D call uncertain. This TCR derives from an adult with an advanced solid tumor such as melanoma, head and neck, liver or kidney cancer. The CDR3 loop reads CASSPDTSSYNEQFF. The CDR3 DNA is TGTGCCAGCAGTCCCGACACCAGCTCCTACAATGAGCAGTTCTTC.